This is a list of T cell receptor beta chains from one sample in a study of CXCR3-negative and CXCR3-positive naive CD8 T cells. TCRdb re-called the 5' RACE reads and shows each CDR3 protein once, DNA omitted. The sample totals 100,000 to 150,000 distinct CDR3 sequences. Sequences were obtained from naive CXCR3+ CD8+ T cells from blood. The receptors were sampled from a human donor in good health. Some clones in this sample may be carry-over from other donors' samples. The CDR3 runs from the conserved cysteine through the conserved F or W. Fields, in order: J gene, V gene, CDR3 protein.

TRBJ2-7	TRBV15	CATSRDRGYPYEQYF
TRBJ2-7	TRBV11-1	CASSSRVVAGGPYEQYF
TRBJ1-1	TRBV5-1	CASSRRPVAQMSELTEAFF
TRBJ1-2	TRBV29-1	CSVESDNKNYGYTF
TRBJ1-1	TRBV20-1	CSAPAPPNTEAFF
TRBJ2-7	TRBV20-1	CSAGRGQYEQYF
TRBJ1-2	TRBV20-1	CSARPTRGIDGYTF
TRBJ2-7	TRBV28	CASSLLGMTSGGTYEQYF
TRBJ1-1	TRBV29-1	CSVLGRGGLGTEAFF
TRBJ2-3	TRBV28	CASSLLRPSTDTQYF
TRBJ1-5	TRBV7-9	CASSLGTRPQHF
TRBJ1-2	TRBV7-2	CASSLFLGDYGYTF
TRBJ2-7	TRBV12-3/TRBV12-4	CASSLGQGFYEQYF